Below are 29 T cell receptor beta chains sequenced from a single sample in a study of identifying expanded T cells in peripheral blood. Profiling relied on immunoSEQ multiplex PCR, and the TCRdb table lists in-frame clones only, not all of them. The table has some 75,000 clones, roughly 90% seen once. Source material: blood. These receptors were collected from a person aged 18 to 75 in good health.

The chain links TRBV19 to TRBJ2-1; 8 bases match TRBD2. V lost 1 base, J lost 10 bases, and 12 bases stayed unmatched. From germline, CDR1 is LNHDA and CDR2 SQIVND (reference sequence). This CDR3 has 16 residues. CDR3 DNA sequence: TGTGCCAGTAGTATAGGAAGTGGGGCCAGCGGGAGAGAGCAGTTCTTC. Translation: CASSIGSGASGREQFF.

The genes are TRBV11-3 and TRBJ2-2; D remains unclear. This CDR3 has 14 amino acids. Germline V gene sequence: CDR1 SGHNT, CDR2 YENEEA. The V end was cut by 4 bases, the J end by 3 bases, with 9 bases between. As DNA, the CDR3 is TGTGCCAGCAGCTCAGGACGGGACACCGGGGAGCTGTTTTTT. Its protein is CASSSGRDTGELFF.

The chain joins TRBV7-2 to TRBJ2-1, with 8 bases lining up with TRBD1. After removal of 5 bases from V and 6 bases from J, the junction contained 15 bases not matched to a gene. The V gene's germline CDR1 is SGHTA and CDR2 FQGNSA. The length of the CDR3 is 17 residues. The CDR3 sequence is CASSLLRWTGLRNEQFF. In DNA form, the CDR3 reads TGTGCCAGCAGCCTCCTACGTTGGACAGGGTTGCGCAATGAGCAGTTCTTC. Variable domain in full (rest from reference TRBV7-2 and TRBJ2-1): GAGVSQSPSNKVTEKGKDVELRCDPISGHTALYWYRQSLGQGLEFLIYFQGNSAPDKSGLPSDRFSAERTGGSVSTLTIQRTQQEDSAVYLCASSLLRWTGLRNEQFFGPGTRLTVL.

This sequence joins TRBV4-2 and TRBJ2-5, with D unclear. Germline-derived CDR1 and CDR2 are LGHNA and YNFKEQ. V was pared by 5 bases and J by 5 bases, with 15 bases between. The CDR3 runs 14 residues. The CDR3 DNA reads TGTGCCAGCAGCGTGGGTCCTGCCATGGAGACCCAGTACTTC. Its protein product is CASSVGPAMETQYF.

The genes are TRBV15 and TRBJ2-3; D is unclear. V was cut by 6 bases and J by 0 bases, with 10 bases left in between. Per the germline V gene, CDR1 is LNHNV and CDR2 is YYDKDF (reference sequence). This CDR3 has 14 residues. The CDR3, as DNA: TGTGCCACCAGACGCGAACAGAGCACAGATACGCAGTATTTT. This codes for CATRREQSTDTQYF.

The chain recombines TRBV6-5 with TRBJ1-5; D is unresolved. V lost 0 bases, J lost 6 bases, and 6 bases lay in between. Per germline, CDR1 MNHEY and CDR2 SVGAGI. The CDR3 totals 13 residues. The CDR3 loop reads CASSYSRIQPQHF. The CDR3 DNA reads as TGTGCCAGCAGTTACTCGAGAATTCAGCCCCAGCATTTT.

The V call is TRBV7-9, the J call TRBJ2-7; 8 positions match TRBD1. The trim removed 3 bases at V and 2 bases at J, leaving 9 bases unmatched. This CDR3 region has 16 residues. Germline CDR1 and CDR2: SEHNR and FQNEAQ (reference sequence). CDR3: CASSLHQGADPYEQYF. For the CDR3, the DNA is TGTGCCAGCAGCTTGCATCAGGGGGCCGATCCCTACGAGCAGTACTTC.

The J gene is TRBJ2-7, the V gene TRBV7-9, with D hard to call. Trimming removed 3 bases from V and 1 base from J, with 4 bases in between. Per the germline V gene, CDR1 is SEHNR and CDR2 is FQNEAQ (reference sequence). This CDR3 contains 12 residues. The CDR3 DNA is TGTGCCAGCAGCTTCGGGTCCTACGAGCAGTACTTC. Its translation: CASSFGSYEQYF.

The chain employs TRBV5-1 and TRBJ2-3; 7 nucleotides match TRBD2. Germline values: CDR1 SGHRS, CDR2 YFSETQ. The J segment lost 6 bases and the V segment lost 3 bases, leaving 7 bases of the junction unmatched. The CDR3 covers 14 residues. CDR3 amino acids: CASSSAAGVDTQYF. CDR3 coding DNA: TGCGCCAGCAGCTCTGCGGCGGGAGTGGATACGCAGTATTTT.

This chain uses TRBV7-2 with TRBJ2-7, with D tentatively TRBD1 (6 bases). V lost 2 bases to trimming and J lost 3 bases, with 11 bases between them. This CDR3 is 14 amino acids long. CDR1 SGHTA and CDR2 FQGNSA come from the germline V gene. CDR3 sequence: CASSLSWTDYEQYF. CDR3 bases: TGTGCCAGCAGCTTATCTTGGACAGACTACGAGCAGTACTTC.

The chain employs TRBV4-1 and TRBJ2-7; 8 bases fit TRBD1. With 4 bases clipped from V and 3 bases from J, the junction kept 8 bases outside the gene matches. The CDR3 has 15 amino acids. Germline V gene sequence: CDR1 MGHRA, CDR2 YSYEKL. The CDR3, as DNA: TGCGCCAGCAGCCGCGGACAGGGTGTCAACTACGAGCAGTACTTC. Residues: CASSRGQGVNYEQYF.

This clone was observed once. V usage is TRBV5-6 and J usage is TRBJ2-7; D unclear. The V gene lost 1 base and the J gene lost 5 bases, with 10 bases spanning the gap. Germline CDR1 SGHDT, CDR2 YYEEEE. The CDR3 sequence is 13 residues long. The CDR3 protein is CASSLIGDNEQYF. The CDR3 DNA is TGTGCCAGCAGCTTGATAGGCGACAACGAGCAGTACTTC.

The chain recombines TRBV6-5 with TRBJ2-1; no clear D. Germline CDR1 MNHEY, CDR2 SVGAGI. The CDR3 consists of 16 residues. Trimming pared 2 bases from V and 4 bases from J, leaving 15 bases between. DNA for the CDR3: TGTGCCAGCAGTTACACCGATGAAATCGCTTACAATGAGCAGTTCTTC. Its protein product is CASSYTDEIAYNEQFF.

The J gene is TRBJ1-2, the V gene TRBV20-1; 8 bases align to TRBD1. V lost 7 bases to trimming and J lost 7 bases; unmatched junction nucleotides: 5. Germline lookup yields CDR1 DFQATT and CDR2 SNEGSKA (reference sequence). The CDR3 runs to 11 residues. CDR3: CSVQGAVGYTF. The CDR3 coding sequence is TGCAGTGTTCAGGGGGCTGTTGGCTACACCTTC.

This chain uses TRBV19 with TRBJ2-3; TRBD2 might be the D (5 bases). V lost 10 bases and J 5 bases, leaving 10 bases between the germline ends. The CDR3 is made up of 11 amino acids. The germline gives CDR1 LNHDA, CDR2 SQIVND (reference sequence). This CDR3 is CATISGDTQYF. The CDR3 bases are TGTGCCACTATCAGCGGAGATACGCAGTATTTT.

The J gene is TRBJ2-2, the V gene TRBV4-3, with D perhaps matching TRBD1 (6 bases). Germline assignment: CDR1 LGHNA and CDR2 YSLEER. This CDR3 is built from 16 residues. V was clipped by 1 base and J by 2 bases, with 11 bases between them. The CDR3 coding sequence is TGCGCCAGCAGCCAAGGTGGGGGCCTAAACACCGGGGAGCTGTTTTTT. Protein sequence: CASSQGGGLNTGELFF.

The CDR3 here is CASSSTGGETQYF. Written as DNA, the CDR3 is TGTGCCAGCAGCAGCACAGGGGGAGAGACCCAGTACTTC. The chain joins TRBV5-6 to TRBJ2-5; 8 bases agree with TRBD1. CDR3 length: 13 residues. The trim removed 4 bases at V and 4 bases at J, leaving 3 bases unmatched. Germline V gene sequence: CDR1 SGHDT, CDR2 YYEEEE.

As DNA, the CDR3 is TGCGCCAGCAGCCGGACTAGCGGGGCGGGCGGGGAGCTGTTTTTT. Translated, it gives CASSRTSGAGGELFF. The rearrangement links TRBV5-1 to TRBJ2-2; 12 bases align to TRBD2. Germline V gene data show CDR1 as SGHRS and CDR2 as YFSETQ. With 4 bases clipped from V and 7 bases from J, the junction kept 5 bases outside the gene matches. The CDR3 consists of 15 residues.

The gene calls are TRBV12-5 and TRBJ2-1; D is unclear. V gave up 5 bases and J gave up 12 bases, with 8 bases separating them. From germline, CDR1 is LGHNT and CDR2 FRNRAP. The CDR3 sequence is 10 residues long. DNA of the CDR3: TGTGCTAGTGGTCCGCGGAGGCAGTTCTTC. Translation: CASGPRRQFF.

The chain joins TRBV2 to TRBJ2-3; D gene ambiguous. Trimming removed 6 bases from V and 2 bases from J, with 12 bases in between. In germline, CDR1 is SNHLY, CDR2 FYNNEI. This CDR3 spans 14 amino acids. CDR3 in amino acids: CASRVGRNTDTQYF. The DNA of the CDR3 is TGTGCCAGCAGGGTCGGTCGGAACACAGATACGCAGTATTTT.

The chain combines TRBV2 with TRBJ2-7; D ambiguous. V dropped 6 bases and J dropped 0 bases, with 12 bases sitting between them. This CDR3 contains 14 residues. CDR1 is SNHLY, CDR2 FYNNEI, per germline. In DNA, the CDR3 is TGTGCCAGCAGCCTCAGGCGCAGCTCCTACGAGCAGTACTTC. Translating gives CASSLRRSSYEQYF.

This chain links TRBV5-6 with TRBJ2-7; possibly TRBD1 for D (5 bases). Germline V lookup: CDR1 SGHDT, CDR2 YYEEEE. The CDR3 runs to 15 residues. Trimming took off 1 base at V and 0 bases at J, with 11 bases between the two ends. The chain's CDR3 is CASSLWGSTSYEQYF. DNA of the CDR3: TGTGCCAGCAGCTTGTGGGGCAGCACCTCCTACGAGCAGTACTTC.

This clone was seen more than once but under ten times. J is TRBJ1-4 and V is TRBV4-1; D uncertain. The CDR3 loop spans 10 amino acids. V lost 6 bases, J lost 14 bases, and 10 bases lay in between. CDR1 is MGHRA, CDR2 YSYEKL, per germline. As DNA, the CDR3 is TGCGCCAGCAGTCCGCCGTGGCTGTTTTTT. Translating it yields CASSPPWLFF.

The chain couples TRBV29-1 to TRBJ2-7; D gene ambiguous. The CDR3 has 12 residues. Germline CDR1 and CDR2: SQVTM and ANQGSEA. The ends were cut back, 4 bases at V and 0 bases at J, with 7 bases in the middle. The CDR3 bases are TGCAGCGTTGCCCTTGACTCCTACGAGCAGTACTTC. It is translated as CSVALDSYEQYF.

V usage is TRBV4-3 and J usage is TRBJ2-3; perhaps TRBD2 as D (5 bases). The CDR3 has 15 residues. Germline values: CDR1 LGHNA, CDR2 YSLEER. V was trimmed by 1 base and J by 3 bases, leaving 11 bases between them. This CDR3 reads CASSQGGRGTDTQYF. In DNA, the CDR3 is TGCGCCAGCAGCCAAGGGGGTCGGGGTACAGATACGCAGTATTTT.

The table lists this clone with a count of one. The chain couples TRBV7-6 to TRBJ2-3; D may be TRBD1 (5 bases). The length of the CDR3 is 15 residues. Germline CDR1 SGHVS, CDR2 FNYEAQ. Trimming took 1 base from V and 2 from J, leaving 10 bases between them. The CDR3 loop reads CASSLGDSVTDTQYF. The DNA of the CDR3 is TGTGCCAGCAGCTTAGGCGACAGTGTCACAGATACGCAGTATTTT. The whole variable domain, remainder taken from reference TRBV7-6 and TRBJ2-3, is GAGVSQSPRYKVTKRGQDVALRCDPISGHVSLYWYRQALGQGPEFLTYFNYEAQQDKSGLPNDRFSAERPEGSISTLTIQRTEQRDSAMYRCASSLGDSVTDTQYFGPGTRLTVL.

This chain joins TRBV4-1 and TRBJ2-6; 7 positions match TRBD1. CDR3 length equals 16 residues. Germline V gives CDR1 MGHRA, CDR2 YSYEKL. The trim removed 4 bases at V and 2 bases at J, leaving 5 bases unmatched. The CDR3 region is CASSRQGLAGANVLTF. DNA for the CDR3: TGCGCCAGCAGCCGACAGGGCCTAGCTGGGGCCAACGTCCTGACTTTC.

The V and J genes are TRBV27 and TRBJ2-3; TRBD2 matches at 12 bases. V shed 5 bases, J shed 2 bases, and the junction held 11 bases outside the gene matches. The CDR3 has 18 residues. Germline assignment: CDR1 MNHEY and CDR2 SMNVEV (reference sequence). The CDR3 loop is CASSPTDGLAGLTDTQYF. In DNA form, the CDR3 reads TGTGCCAGCAGTCCCACAGACGGACTAGCGGGACTCACAGATACGCAGTATTTT.

This clone was counted between two and nine times. CDR3: CASSGKATGDHYEQYF. The CDR3 nucleotides read TGTGCCAGCAGCGGGAAGGCGACAGGGGACCACTACGAGCAGTACTTC. The genes are TRBV7-9 and TRBJ2-7, with 8 bases identical to TRBD1. CDR1 and CDR2 from the germline V gene are SEHNR and FQNEAQ (reference sequence). Trimming took 5 bases from V and 3 from J; bases not matched to a gene: 12. CDR3 length: 16 amino acids.